Here is one T cell receptor beta chain with its context. Its antigen is unknown. Base qualities are missing; no much larger clone stands one base away. Including the terminal cysteine and phenylalanine, the CDR3 comprises 14 residues. Kept here is only the CDR3 DNA, which spans 42 bases and is read in frame from base 1. The germline V gene (reference sequence) gives CDR1 as MNHEY and CDR2 as SMNVEV. Trimming takes 5 bases off V and 4 bases off J; junction bases not matched to a gene: 7. Each clonotype received, on average, about 9.7x coverage in deep resolution sequencing performed on a MiSeq, where the target depth lay between 1 in 1 million and 1 in 200,000 T cells. TCR beta libraries were generated with the immunoSEQ hsTCRB Kit. The original pipeline was this. ImmunoSEQ Data Assistant and ImmunoSEQ Analyzer were used for data analysis, and V, D and J genes were assigned according to IMGT definitions. Clonality, which ranges from 0 to 1, was calculated by subtracting the normalized Shannon entropy of productive rearrangement frequencies from one. Only overrepresented clonotypes making up at least 0.05% of each patient's repertoire were included in the public clonotype analysis. Repertoires from roughly 13 age-matched healthy donors in immuneACCESS were used as clonality controls. Here the immuneACCESS table is served through TCRdb, limited to in-frame sequences with V and J called. Missing clones are a known gap in these copies; in checked studies unresolved V genes cover under half, and the rest lacks a known reason. V and J calls and clone size are those listed in that table; D and trimming were worked out from the DNA. Present in this sample are about 310,000 clones, roughly 85% of which were seen just once. In total, the top ten clones hold 6.7% of the sample.

The sample is drawn from a study of cytotoxic CD8 clonotypes in ibrutinib-treated CLL (dated by TCRdb to the early 2020s). For the study in its entirety: The cohort had over ten relapsed/refractory and 15 treatment-naive patients; some 17 were IGHV unmutated. Responses were partial in some 24 patients and complete in 2; after median 68 months follow-up, around 15 stayed in remission and roughly twelve progressed. The response samples were drawn at a median of roughly twelve months into treatment, with a range of about 6 to 36 months. On average, each sample had about 250,000 productive templates and approximately 85,000 productive rearrangements. Of the roughly 86 people in the trial, roughly 27 had longitudinal samples available. Cryopreserved peripheral blood mononuclear cells were collected before treatment, at response, and at either disease progression or sustained remission.

For TCR beta library preparation, about 2.2 micrograms of genomic DNA were extracted from the cryopreserved PBMCs. Longitudinal blood samples from CLL patients on ibrutinib monotherapy underwent high-throughput TCR beta sequencing. The patients took part in an open-label, single-center phase 2 trial of ibrutinib monotherapy. Summary of the overall study and its limitations: Baseline clonality exceeded that of age-matched healthy donors and correlated strongly with circulating CD8+ T-cell counts. An increase in clonality was observed at ibrutinib response, with clonality remaining stable during sustained remission and falling back toward baseline at progression. Public clonotypes were found to be uncommon and were observed to contract or remain stable during treatment; the increase in clonality was shown to reflect expansion of private clonotypes at ibrutinib response. Sampling times were not matched between sustained-remission and progressing patients, and lymph node repertoires were not studied.

The sample in question was PBMCs, obtained before ibrutinib treatment. The chain joins TRBV27 to TRBJ1-1, with 7 middle bases fitting TRBD1. This receptor was taken from a human donor with chronic lymphocytic leukemia. The DNA sequence follows: TGTGCCAGCAGTAGCGACAGGGCAGCCACTGAAGCTTTCTTT. Its protein reads: CASSSDRAATEAFF.